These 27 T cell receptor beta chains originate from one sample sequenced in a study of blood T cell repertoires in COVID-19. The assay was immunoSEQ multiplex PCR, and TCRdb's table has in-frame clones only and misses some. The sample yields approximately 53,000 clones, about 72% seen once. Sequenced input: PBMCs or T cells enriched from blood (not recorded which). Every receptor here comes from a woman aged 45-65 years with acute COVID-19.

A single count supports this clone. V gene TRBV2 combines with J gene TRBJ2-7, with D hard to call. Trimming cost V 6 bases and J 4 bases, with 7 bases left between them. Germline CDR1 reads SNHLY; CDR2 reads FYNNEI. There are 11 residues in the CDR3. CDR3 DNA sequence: TGTGCCAGCAGGTACAGTTACGAGCAGTACTTC. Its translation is CASRYSYEQYF.

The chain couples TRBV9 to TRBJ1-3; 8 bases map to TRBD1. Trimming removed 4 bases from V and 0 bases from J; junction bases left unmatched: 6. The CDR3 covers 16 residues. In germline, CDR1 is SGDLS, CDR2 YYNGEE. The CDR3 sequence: CASSISTGGSGNTIYF. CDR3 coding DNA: TGTGCCAGCAGCATCTCCACAGGGGGCTCTGGAAACACCATATATTTT.

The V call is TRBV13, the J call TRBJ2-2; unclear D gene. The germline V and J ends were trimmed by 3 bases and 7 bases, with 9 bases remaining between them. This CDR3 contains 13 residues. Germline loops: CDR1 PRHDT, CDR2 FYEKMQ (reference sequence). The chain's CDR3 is CASSFAVYGELFF. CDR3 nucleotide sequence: TGTGCCAGCAGCTTCGCAGTGTACGGGGAGCTGTTTTTT.

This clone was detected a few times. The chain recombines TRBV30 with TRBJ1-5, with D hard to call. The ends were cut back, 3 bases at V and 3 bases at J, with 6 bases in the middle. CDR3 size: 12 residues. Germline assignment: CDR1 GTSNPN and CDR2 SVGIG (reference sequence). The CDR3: CAWRHPNQPQHF. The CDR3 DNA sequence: TGTGCCTGGAGACACCCCAATCAGCCCCAGCATTTT.

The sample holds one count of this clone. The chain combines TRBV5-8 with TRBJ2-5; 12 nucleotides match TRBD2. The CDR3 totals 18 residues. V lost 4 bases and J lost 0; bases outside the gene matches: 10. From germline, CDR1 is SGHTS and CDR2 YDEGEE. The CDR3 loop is CASSRTGTSGPYQETQYF. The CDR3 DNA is TGTGCCAGCAGCCGAACGGGGACTAGCGGGCCCTACCAAGAGACCCAGTACTTC.

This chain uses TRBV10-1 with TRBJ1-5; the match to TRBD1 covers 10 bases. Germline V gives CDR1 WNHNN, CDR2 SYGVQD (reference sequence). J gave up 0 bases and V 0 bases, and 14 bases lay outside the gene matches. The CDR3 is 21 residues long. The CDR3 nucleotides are TGCGCCAGCAGTGAGTCGTCTGGGACAGGGGTTTACCTTCATAGCAATCAGCCCCAGCATTTT. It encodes CASSESSGTGVYLHSNQPQHF.

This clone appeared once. For the CDR3, the DNA is TGTGCCAGCATAATCGCAGGGGGAGAGACCCAGTACTTC. It specifies CASIIAGGETQYF. This chain uses TRBV6-5 with TRBJ2-5; 7 bases align to TRBD1. In germline, CDR1 is MNHEY, CDR2 SVGAGI. CDR3 length: 13 amino acids. Trimming removed 7 bases from V and 4 bases from J; junction bases left unmatched: 6.

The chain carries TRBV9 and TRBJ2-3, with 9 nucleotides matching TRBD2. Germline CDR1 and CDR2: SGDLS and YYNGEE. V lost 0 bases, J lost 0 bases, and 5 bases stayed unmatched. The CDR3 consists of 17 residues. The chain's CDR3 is CASSVGVAGDSTDTQYF. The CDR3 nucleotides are TGTGCCAGCAGCGTAGGTGTAGCGGGGGATAGCACAGATACGCAGTATTTT.

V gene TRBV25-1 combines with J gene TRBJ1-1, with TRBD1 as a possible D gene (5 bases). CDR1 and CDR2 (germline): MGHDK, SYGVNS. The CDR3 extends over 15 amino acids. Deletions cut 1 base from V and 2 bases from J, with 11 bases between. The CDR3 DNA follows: TGTGCCAGCAGTGAATGGGGGGGAGTAAACACTGAAGCTTTCTTT. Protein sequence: CASSEWGGVNTEAFF.

Here the CDR3 DNA reads TGCGCCAGCAGCGCGGGCCGACAGGGGGACGAGCAGTACTTC. Its translation is CASSAGRQGDEQYF. The rearrangement links TRBV5-1 to TRBJ2-7; 9 nucleotides match TRBD1. Germline V gives CDR1 SGHRS, CDR2 YFSETQ. The CDR3 contains 14 residues. Trimming at V came to 4 bases and at J to 5 bases, leaving 7 bases not matched to a gene.

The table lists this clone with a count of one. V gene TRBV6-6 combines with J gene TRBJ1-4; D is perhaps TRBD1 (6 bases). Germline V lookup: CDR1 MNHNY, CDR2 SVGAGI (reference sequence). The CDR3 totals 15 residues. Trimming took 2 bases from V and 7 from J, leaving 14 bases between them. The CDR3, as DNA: TGTGCCAGCAGTTACCTCACAGGGAGGGGTGAAAAACTGTTTTTT. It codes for CASSYLTGRGEKLFF.

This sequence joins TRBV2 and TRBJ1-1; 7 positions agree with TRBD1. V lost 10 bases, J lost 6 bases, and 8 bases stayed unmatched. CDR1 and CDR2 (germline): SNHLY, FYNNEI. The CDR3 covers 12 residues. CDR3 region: CATRQGEAEAFF. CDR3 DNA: TGTGCCACCCGCCAGGGGGAGGCTGAAGCTTTCTTT.

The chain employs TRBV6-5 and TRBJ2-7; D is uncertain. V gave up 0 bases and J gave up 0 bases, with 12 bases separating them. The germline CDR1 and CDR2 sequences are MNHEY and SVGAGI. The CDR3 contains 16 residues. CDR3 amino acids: CASSYSGRWNSYEQYF. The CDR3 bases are TGTGCCAGCAGTTACTCGGGCCGGTGGAACTCCTACGAGCAGTACTTC.

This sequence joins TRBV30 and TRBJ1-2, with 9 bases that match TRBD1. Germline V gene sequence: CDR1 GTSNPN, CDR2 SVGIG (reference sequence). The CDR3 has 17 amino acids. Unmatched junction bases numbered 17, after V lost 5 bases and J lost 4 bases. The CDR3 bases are TGTGCCTGGGGGGGGGTTCCGAGGGGACAGGGACCCTATGGCTACACCTTC. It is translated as CAWGGVPRGQGPYGYTF.

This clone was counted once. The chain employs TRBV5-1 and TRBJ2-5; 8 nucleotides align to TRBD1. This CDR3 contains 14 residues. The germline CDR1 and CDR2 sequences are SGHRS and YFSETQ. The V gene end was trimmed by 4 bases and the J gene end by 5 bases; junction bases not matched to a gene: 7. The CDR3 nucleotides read TGCGCCAGCAGCCCGACAGGGGATCGGGAGACCCAGTACTTC. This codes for CASSPTGDRETQYF. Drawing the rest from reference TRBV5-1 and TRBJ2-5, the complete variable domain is KAGVTQTPRYLIKTRGQQVTLSCSPISGHRSVSWYQQTPGQGLQFLFEYFSETQRNKGNFPGRFSGRQFSNSRSEMNVSTLELGDSALYLCASSPTGDRETQYFGPGTRLLVL.

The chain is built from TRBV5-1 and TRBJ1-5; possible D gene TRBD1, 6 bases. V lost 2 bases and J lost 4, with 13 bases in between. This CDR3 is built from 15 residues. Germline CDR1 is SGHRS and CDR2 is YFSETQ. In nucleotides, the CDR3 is TGCGCCAGCAGCTTAACGACAGGAGGTAATCAGCCCCAGCATTTT. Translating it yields CASSLTTGGNQPQHF.

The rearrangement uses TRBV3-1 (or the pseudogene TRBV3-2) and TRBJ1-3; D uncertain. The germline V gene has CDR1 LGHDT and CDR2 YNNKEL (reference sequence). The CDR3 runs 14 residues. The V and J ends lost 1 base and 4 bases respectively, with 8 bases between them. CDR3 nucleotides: TGTGCCAGCAGCCAAGCTACGTCGGGAAACACCATATATTTT. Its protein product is CASSQATSGNTIYF.

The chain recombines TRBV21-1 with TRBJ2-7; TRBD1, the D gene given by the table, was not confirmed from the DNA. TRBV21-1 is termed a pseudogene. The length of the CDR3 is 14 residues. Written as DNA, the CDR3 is TGTGCCAGCAGGTCCGGGACAAATTCCTACGAGCAGTACTTC. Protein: CASRSGTNSYEQYF.

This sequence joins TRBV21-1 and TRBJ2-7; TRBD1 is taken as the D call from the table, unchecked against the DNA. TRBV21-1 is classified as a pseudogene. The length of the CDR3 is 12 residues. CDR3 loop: CASSTQVYEQYF. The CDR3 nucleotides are TGTGCCAGCAGCACACAAGTTTACGAGCAGTACTTC.

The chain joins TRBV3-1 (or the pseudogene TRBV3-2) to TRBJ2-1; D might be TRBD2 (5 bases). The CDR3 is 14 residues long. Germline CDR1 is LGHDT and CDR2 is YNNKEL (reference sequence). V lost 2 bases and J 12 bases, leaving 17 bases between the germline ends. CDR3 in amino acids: CASSQLNLGSGQFF. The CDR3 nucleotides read TGTGCCAGCAGCCAACTCAACCTGGGGAGTGGGCAGTTCTTC.

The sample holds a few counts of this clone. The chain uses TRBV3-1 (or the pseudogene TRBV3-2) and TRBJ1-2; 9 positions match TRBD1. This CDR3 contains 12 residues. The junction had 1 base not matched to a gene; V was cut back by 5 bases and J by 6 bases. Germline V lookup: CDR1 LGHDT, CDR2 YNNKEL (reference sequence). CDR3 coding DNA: TGTGCCAGCAGCAGGGACAGGGATGGCTACACCTTC. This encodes CASSRDRDGYTF.

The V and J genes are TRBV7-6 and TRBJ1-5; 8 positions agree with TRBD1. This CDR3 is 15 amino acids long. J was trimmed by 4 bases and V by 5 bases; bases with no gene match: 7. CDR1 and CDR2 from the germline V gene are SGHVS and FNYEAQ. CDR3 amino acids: CASSATRDRNQPQHF. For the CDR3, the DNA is TGTGCCAGCAGCGCAACCCGGGACAGGAATCAGCCCCAGCATTTT.

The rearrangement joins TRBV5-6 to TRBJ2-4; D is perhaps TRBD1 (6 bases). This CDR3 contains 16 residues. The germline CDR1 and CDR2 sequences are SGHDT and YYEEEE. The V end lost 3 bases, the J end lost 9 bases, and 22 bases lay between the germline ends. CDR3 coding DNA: TGTGCCAGCAGCTCCTTTTGGTATTCCCAGGGGAGCATTCAGTACTTC. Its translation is CASSSFWYSQGSIQYF.

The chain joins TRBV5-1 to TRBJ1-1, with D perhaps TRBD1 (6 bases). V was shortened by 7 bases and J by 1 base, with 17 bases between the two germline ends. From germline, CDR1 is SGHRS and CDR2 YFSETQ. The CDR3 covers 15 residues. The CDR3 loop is CASEQGDHKNTEAFF. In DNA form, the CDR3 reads TGCGCCAGCGAACAGGGTGACCATAAGAACACTGAAGCTTTCTTT.

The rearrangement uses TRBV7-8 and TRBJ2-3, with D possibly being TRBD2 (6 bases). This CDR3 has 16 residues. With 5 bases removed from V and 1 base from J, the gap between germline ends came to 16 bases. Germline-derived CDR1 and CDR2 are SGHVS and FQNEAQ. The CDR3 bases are TGTGCCAGCAGCGCCCGGGACTTTCCTCGCACAGATACGCAGTATTTT. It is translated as CASSARDFPRTDTQYF.

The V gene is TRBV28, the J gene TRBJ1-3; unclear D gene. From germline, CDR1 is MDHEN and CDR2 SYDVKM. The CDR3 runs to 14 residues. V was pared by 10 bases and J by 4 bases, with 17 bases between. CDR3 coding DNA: TGTGCCACCCCACCGAGAATTCGAGGAAACACCATATATTTT. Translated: CATPPRIRGNTIYF.

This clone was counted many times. CDR3 nucleotide sequence: TGTGCCAGCTCTTTACAGGGGCGTTTGGGCAATCAGCCCCAGCATTTT. Amino acids: CASSLQGRLGNQPQHF. The chain recombines TRBV2 with TRBJ1-5, with 7 bases fitting TRBD1. This CDR3 contains 16 residues. Looked up from germline, CDR1 is SNHLY and CDR2 is FYNNEI. V trimming: 8 bases; J trimming: 2 bases; junction bases outside the gene matches: 12. Looking up the rest from reference TRBV2 and TRBJ1-5 gives the full variable domain: EPEVTQTPSHQVTQMGQEVILRCVPISNHLYFYWYRQILGQKVEFLVSFYNNEISEKSEIFDDQFSVERPDGSNFTLKIRSTKLEDSAMYFCASSLQGRLGNQPQHFGDGTRLSIL.